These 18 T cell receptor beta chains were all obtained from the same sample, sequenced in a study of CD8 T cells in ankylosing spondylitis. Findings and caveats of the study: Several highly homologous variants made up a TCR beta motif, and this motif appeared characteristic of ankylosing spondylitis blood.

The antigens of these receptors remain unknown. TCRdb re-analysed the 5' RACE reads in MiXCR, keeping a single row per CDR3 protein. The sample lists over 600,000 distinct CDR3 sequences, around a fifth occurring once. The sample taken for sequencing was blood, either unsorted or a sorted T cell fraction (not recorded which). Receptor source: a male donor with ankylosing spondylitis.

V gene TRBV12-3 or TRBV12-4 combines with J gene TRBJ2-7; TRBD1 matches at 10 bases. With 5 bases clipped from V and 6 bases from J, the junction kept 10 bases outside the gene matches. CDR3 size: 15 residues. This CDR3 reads CASSPLRDRGSEQYF. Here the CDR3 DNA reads TGTGCCAGCAGTCCTCTTCGGGACAGGGGCTCCGAGCAGTACTTC.

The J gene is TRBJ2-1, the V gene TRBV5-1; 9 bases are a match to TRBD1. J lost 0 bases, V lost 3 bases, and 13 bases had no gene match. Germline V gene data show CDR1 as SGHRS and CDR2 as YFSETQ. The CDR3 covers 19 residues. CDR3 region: CASSSPGTGRSSSYNEQFF. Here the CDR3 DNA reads TGCGCCAGCAGCTCCCCCGGGACAGGGAGATCCAGCTCCTACAATGAGCAGTTCTTC.

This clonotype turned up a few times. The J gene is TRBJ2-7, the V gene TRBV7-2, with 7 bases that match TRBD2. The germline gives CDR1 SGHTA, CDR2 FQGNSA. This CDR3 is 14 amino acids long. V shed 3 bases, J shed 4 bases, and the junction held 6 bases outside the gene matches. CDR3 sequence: CASSFPGGIYEQYF. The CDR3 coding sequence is TGTGCCAGCAGCTTTCCGGGAGGTATATACGAGCAGTACTTC. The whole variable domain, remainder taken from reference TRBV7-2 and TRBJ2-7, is GAGVSQSPSNKVTEKGKDVELRCDPISGHTALYWYRQSLGQGLEFLIYFQGNSAPDKSGLPSDRFSAERTGGSVSTLTIQRTQQEDSAVYLCASSFPGGIYEQYFGPGTRLTVT.

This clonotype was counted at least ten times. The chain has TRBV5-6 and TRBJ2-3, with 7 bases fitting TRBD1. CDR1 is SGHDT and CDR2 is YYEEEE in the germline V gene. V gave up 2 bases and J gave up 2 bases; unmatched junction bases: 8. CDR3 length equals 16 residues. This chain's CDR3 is CASSFFGTEHTDTQYF. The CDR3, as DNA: TGTGCCAGCAGCTTTTTCGGGACAGAGCACACAGATACGCAGTATTTT.

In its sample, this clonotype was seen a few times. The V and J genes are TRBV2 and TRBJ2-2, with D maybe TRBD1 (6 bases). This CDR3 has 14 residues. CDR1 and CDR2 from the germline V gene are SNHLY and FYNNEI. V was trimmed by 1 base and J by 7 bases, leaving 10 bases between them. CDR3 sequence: CASSEVVGGGELFF. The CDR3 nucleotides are TGTGCCAGCAGTGAAGTGGTAGGGGGCGGGGAGCTGTTTTTT.

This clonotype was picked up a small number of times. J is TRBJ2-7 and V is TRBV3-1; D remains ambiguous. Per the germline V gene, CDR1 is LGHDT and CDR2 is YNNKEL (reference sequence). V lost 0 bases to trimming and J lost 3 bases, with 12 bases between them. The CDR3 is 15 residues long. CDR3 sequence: CASSQEGPTYYEQYF. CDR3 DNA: TGTGCCAGCAGCCAAGAGGGCCCTACGTACTACGAGCAGTACTTC.

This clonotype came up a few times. CDR3 protein: CASSLLSPEGTSGSYNEQFF. Here the CDR3 DNA reads TGTGCCAGCAGCCTCCTCTCGCCCGAAGGGACTAGCGGATCCTACAATGAGCAGTTCTTC. The J gene is TRBJ2-1, the V gene TRBV7-6, with TRBD2 matching over 11 bases. The CDR3 sequence is 20 residues long. After removal of 5 bases from V and 1 base from J, the junction contained 16 bases not matched to a gene. From germline, CDR1 is SGHVS and CDR2 FNYEAQ.

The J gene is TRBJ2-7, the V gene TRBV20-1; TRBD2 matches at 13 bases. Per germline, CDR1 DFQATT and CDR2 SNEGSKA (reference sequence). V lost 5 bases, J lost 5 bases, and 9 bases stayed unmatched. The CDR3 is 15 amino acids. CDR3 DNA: TGCAGTGCTCCCGGGGGGACTAGCGGGGAACACGAGCAGTACTTC. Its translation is CSAPGGTSGEHEQYF.

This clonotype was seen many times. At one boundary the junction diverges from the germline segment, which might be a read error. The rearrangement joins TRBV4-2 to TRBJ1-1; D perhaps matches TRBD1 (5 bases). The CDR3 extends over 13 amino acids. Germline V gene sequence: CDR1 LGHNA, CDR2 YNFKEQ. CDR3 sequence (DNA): TGCGCCAGCAGCCAAACAGGGAACACTGAAGCTTTCTTT. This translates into CASSQTGNTEAFF.

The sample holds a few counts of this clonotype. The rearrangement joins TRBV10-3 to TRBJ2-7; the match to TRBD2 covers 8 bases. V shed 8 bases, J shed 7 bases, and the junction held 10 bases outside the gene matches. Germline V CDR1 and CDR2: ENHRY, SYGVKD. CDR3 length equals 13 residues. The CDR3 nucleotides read TGTGCCATCCGGTGGACTAGCTCGTGGGAGCAGTACTTC. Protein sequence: CAIRWTSSWEQYF.

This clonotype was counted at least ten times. In DNA form, the CDR3 reads TGCGCCAGCAGCTTGGGGGACAGCGGCACTGAAGCTTTCTTT. Its translation is CASSLGDSGTEAFF. This chain links TRBV5-1 with TRBJ1-1, with 7 bases that match TRBD1. This CDR3 spans 14 amino acids. J lost 4 bases, V lost 0 bases, and 3 bases had no gene match. Germline V CDR1 and CDR2: SGHRS, YFSETQ.

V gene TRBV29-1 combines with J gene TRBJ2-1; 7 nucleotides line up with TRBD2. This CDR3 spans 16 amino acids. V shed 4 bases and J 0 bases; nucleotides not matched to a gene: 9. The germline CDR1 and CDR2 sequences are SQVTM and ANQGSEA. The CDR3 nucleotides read TGCAGCGTTGGGGGGATGGGAGGGAGCTCCTACAATGAGCAGTTCTTC. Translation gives CSVGGMGGSSYNEQFF.

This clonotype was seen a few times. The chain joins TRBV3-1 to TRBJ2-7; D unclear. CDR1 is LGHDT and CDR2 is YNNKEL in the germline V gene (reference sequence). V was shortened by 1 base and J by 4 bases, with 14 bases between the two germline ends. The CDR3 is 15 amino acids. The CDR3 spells CASSQGARFQYEQYF. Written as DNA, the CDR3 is TGTGCCAGCAGCCAAGGGGCCAGGTTTCAGTACGAGCAGTACTTC.

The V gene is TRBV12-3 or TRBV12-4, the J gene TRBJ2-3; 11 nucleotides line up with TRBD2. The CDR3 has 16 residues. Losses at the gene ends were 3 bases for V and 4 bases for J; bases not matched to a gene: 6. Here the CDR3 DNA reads TGTGCCAGCAGTTTTGCTAGCGGGAGGCCCCCAGATACGCAGTATTTT. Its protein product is CASSFASGRPPDTQYF.

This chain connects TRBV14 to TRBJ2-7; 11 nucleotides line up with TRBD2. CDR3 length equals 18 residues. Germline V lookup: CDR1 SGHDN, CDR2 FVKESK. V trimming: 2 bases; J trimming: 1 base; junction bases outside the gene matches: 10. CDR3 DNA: TGTGCCAGCAGCCAACAGCGATCTGGGACTAGCGGATCCTACGAGCAGTACTTC. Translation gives CASSQQRSGTSGSYEQYF.

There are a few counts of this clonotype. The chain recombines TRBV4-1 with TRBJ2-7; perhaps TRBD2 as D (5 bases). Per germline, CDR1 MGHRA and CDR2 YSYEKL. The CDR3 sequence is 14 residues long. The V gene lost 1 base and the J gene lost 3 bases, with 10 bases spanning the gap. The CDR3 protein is CASSQGIGVYEQYF. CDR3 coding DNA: TGCGCCAGCAGCCAAGGGATCGGGGTCTACGAGCAGTACTTC.

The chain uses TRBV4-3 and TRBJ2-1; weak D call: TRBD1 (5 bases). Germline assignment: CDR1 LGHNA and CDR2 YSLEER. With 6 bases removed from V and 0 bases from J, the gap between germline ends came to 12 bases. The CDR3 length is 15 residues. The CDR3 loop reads CASSDRQYSYNEQFF. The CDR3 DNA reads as TGCGCCAGCAGTGACAGACAGTACTCCTACAATGAGCAGTTCTTC.

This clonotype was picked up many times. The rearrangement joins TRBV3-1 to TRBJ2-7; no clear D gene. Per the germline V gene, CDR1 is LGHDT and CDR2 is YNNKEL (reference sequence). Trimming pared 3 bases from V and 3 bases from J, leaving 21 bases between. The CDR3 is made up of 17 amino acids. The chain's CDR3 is CASSHTNRWRRDYEQYF. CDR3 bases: TGTGCCAGCAGCCATACCAACCGCTGGCGGAGAGACTACGAGCAGTACTTC.